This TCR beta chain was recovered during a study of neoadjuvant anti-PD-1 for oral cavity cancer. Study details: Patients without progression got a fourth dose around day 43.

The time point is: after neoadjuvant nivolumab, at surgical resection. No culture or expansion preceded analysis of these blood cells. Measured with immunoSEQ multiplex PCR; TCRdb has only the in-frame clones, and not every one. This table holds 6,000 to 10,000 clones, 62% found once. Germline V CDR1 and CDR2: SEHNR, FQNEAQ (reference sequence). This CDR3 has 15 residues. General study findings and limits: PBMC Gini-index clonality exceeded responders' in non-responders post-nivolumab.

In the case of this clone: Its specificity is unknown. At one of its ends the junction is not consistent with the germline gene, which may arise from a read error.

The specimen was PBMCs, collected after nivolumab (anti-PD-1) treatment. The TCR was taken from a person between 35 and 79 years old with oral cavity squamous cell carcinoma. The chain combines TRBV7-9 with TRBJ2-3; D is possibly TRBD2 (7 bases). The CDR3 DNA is TGTGCCAGCAGCTTCGGGGGGCTGGGCACCGATACGCAGTATTTT. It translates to CASSFGGLGTDTQYF.